The clone carrying this TCR beta chain came up many times. The data stem from a study of identical twins. MiXCR, run by TCRdb on the 5' RACE reads, gives a single entry per CDR3 protein. Altogether approximately 670,000 distinct CDR3 sequences are present, roughly 6% being singletons, with the ten largest covering about 1.8%. With 7 bases clipped from V and 8 bases from J, the junction kept 6 bases outside the gene matches. CDR1 MNHEY and CDR2 SVGAGI come from the germline V gene. The CDR3 sequence is 12 residues long. The sequencing sample was made of naive T cells sorted from blood. The clonotype originates from a man aged 18 to 30 in good health. This chain joins TRBV6-5 and TRBJ1-2; 8 bases are shared with TRBD1. The CDR3 nucleotides are TGTGCCAGCACATCGCGACAGGGGGGCTACACCTTC. Translated, it gives CASTSRQGGYTF.